This T cell receptor beta chain was identified during a study of shared clonotypes between healthy human individuals. Only in-frame clones appear in the TCRdb table, and some are missing; sequencing was by immunoSEQ multiplex PCR. The top ten clones hold about 0.38% of a sample with about 2.4 million clones, 90% to 95% of them seen once. With V trimmed by 4 bases and J by 2 bases, 6 bases remained unmatched. The CDR3 extends over 14 amino acids. Germline values: CDR1 SGDLS, CDR2 YYNGEE. This chain joins TRBV9 and TRBJ2-7; 7 nucleotides line up with TRBD1. The sequenced sample consisted of naive CD4+ T cells from PBMCs. Noted subset: CD45RA+ positively selected. The receptor's source is a man aged 18 to 29 in good health. Some clones in this sample may be carry-over from other donors' samples. Here the CDR3 DNA reads TGTGCCAGCAGCTTAGGACAGGACCCCTACGAGCAGTACTTC. Translated: CASSLGQDPYEQYF.